These T cell receptor beta chains were read from a single sample in a study of regulatory T cells in long-lasting Graves disease. One entry per CDR3 protein, called by TCRdb with MiXCR from the multiplex PCR reads. The sample lists about 460,000 distinct CDR3 sequences, under 25% occurring once. The sequences come from peripheral blood mononuclear cells (PBMCs), collected when the disease was refractory, from a patient treated with antithyroid drugs. These receptors came from a female donor with Graves disease. Each CDR3 is given with its conserved first and last residue.

V	J	CDR3
TRBV2	TRBJ1-2	CASSLFGTGNGYTF
TRBV12-3/TRBV12-4	TRBJ1-1	CASSLTGRQNTEAFF
TRBV3-1	TRBJ2-4	CASSQEARPVAKNIQYF
TRBV20-1	TRBJ2-7	CSARARLAGGEQYF
TRBV28	TRBJ1-1	CASSPTPGLGTEAFF
TRBV19	TRBJ2-7	CASNSKLGSYEQYF
TRBV7-3	TRBJ1-1	CASSLTGTALNTEAFF
TRBV3-1	TRBJ1-1	CASSPFGPLTEAFF
TRBV6-1	TRBJ2-1	CASSETSGRAWNEQFF
TRBV12-3/TRBV12-4	TRBJ1-1	CASTLGHGNTEAFF
TRBV19	TRBJ2-7	CASSSLDRTPYEQYF
TRBV28	TRBJ1-5	CASSLDGDYSNQPQHF